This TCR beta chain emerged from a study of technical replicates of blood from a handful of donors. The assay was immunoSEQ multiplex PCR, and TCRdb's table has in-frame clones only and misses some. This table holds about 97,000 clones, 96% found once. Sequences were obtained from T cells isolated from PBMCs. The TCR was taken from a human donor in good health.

Here the CDR3 reads CASSVEGGVDRTSNYGYTF. Written as DNA, the CDR3 is TGTGCCAGCAGCGTAGAGGGGGGGGTCGACAGGACCTCTAACTATGGCTACACCTTC. The chain joins TRBV9 to TRBJ1-2; a weak D match, TRBD1 (6 bases). V was shortened by 0 bases and J by 0 bases, with 21 bases between the two germline ends. The CDR3 runs 19 residues. CDR1 and CDR2 from the germline V gene are SGDLS and YYNGEE.